This T cell receptor (beta chain) was sequenced during a study of cytomegalovirus exposure and HLA in healthy donors. Germline V gene data show CDR1 as KGHSH and CDR2 as LQKENI. Trimming removed 1 base from V and 1 base from J, with 10 bases in between. This CDR3 comprises 15 residues. This clone was picked up many times. Antigen specificity is unknown. Study-wide points: Presence/absence analyses rested on an assumption that sequencing depth was roughly uniform across donors. Being productive about 90% or about 30% of the time was typical of most TCR beta V segments in an earlier analysis.

The PCR employed 60 Vbeta primers together with 13 Jbeta primers. Some clones are missing from TCRdb's copy, which holds only in-frame ones; the method was immunoSEQ multiplex PCR. The sample carries 75,000 to 90,000 clones, less than 85% recorded once. The TCR comes from a man in his 60s in good health and CMV-seronegative. This chain joins TRBV18 and TRBJ2-5, with D possibly being TRBD1 (6 bases). The sample consisted of PBMCs. This CDR3 is CASSPQDRPQETQYF. Here the CDR3 DNA reads TGTGCCAGCTCACCACAGGACAGACCCCAAGAGACCCAGTACTTC.